Detailed here is one T cell receptor (beta chain). Sequencing was performed with immunoSEQ multiplex PCR; in TCRdb, only in-frame clones are kept and a portion is missing. The sample includes about 79,000 clones, just under 95% seen only once; the top ten take less than 0.75%. V was trimmed by 10 bases and J by 4 bases, leaving 16 bases between them. Germline V gene sequence: CDR1 MNHNY, CDR2 SVGAGI (reference sequence). The CDR3 covers 13 residues. The entry originates in a study of T cell changes during pregnancy in multiple sclerosis. This receptor was taken from a female donor in good health, enrolled as a control in a pregnancy study. The chain uses TRBV6-6 and TRBJ1-2; D is perhaps TRBD1 (5 bases). Sequencing used peripheral blood, obtained in the second trimester of pregnancy. CDR3 protein: CAIPSPGLYGYTF. DNA for the CDR3: TGTGCCATCCCGTCACCAGGGCTCTATGGCTACACCTTC.